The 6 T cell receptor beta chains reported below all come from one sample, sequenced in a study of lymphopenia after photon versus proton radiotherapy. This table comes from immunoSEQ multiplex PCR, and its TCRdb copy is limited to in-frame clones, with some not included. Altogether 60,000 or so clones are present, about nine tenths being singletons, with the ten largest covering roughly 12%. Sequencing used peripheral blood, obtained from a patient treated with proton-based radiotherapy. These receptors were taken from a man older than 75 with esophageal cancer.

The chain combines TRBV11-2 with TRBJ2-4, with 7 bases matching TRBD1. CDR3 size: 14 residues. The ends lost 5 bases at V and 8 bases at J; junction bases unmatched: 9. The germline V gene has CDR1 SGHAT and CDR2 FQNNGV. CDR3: CASSVDRLSYIQYF. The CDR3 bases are TGTGCCAGCAGCGTGGACAGGCTGTCTTACATTCAGTACTTC.

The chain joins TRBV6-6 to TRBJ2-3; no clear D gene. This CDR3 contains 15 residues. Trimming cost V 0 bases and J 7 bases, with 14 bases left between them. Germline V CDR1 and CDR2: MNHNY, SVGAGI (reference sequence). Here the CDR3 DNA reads TGTGCCAGCAGTTACTCTGGAGACCATCGAAATACGCAGTATTTT. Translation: CASSYSGDHRNTQYF.

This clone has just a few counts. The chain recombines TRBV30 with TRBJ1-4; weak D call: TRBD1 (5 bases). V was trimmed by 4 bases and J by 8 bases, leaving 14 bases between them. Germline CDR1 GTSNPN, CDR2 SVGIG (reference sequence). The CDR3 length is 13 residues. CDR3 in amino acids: CAWMTGAREKLFF. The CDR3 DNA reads TGTGCCTGGATGACCGGGGCGAGGGAAAAACTGTTTTTT.

The CDR3 region is CAVVSGGRGTEAFF. The CDR3 DNA sequence: TGTGCCGTCGTATCGGGGGGCAGGGGAACTGAAGCTTTCTTT. The chain couples TRBV15 to TRBJ1-1; D is possibly TRBD1 (6 bases). CDR3 length: 14 residues. Germline V gene data show CDR1 as LNHNV and CDR2 as YYDKDF (reference sequence). The ends were cut back, 11 bases at V and 5 bases at J, with 21 bases in the middle. The full variable domain, its missing parts supplied by reference TRBV15 and TRBJ1-1, is DAMVIQNPRYQVTQFGKPVTLSCSQTLNHNVMYWYQQKSSQAPKLLFHYYDKDFNNEADTPDNFQSRRPNTSFCFLDIRSPGLGDTAMYLCAVVSGGRGTEAFFGQGTRLTVV.

The CDR3 loop is CASSLGTSGRREDTQYF. The CDR3 DNA sequence: TGTGCCAGCAGCTTGGGGACTAGCGGGAGAAGGGAGGATACGCAGTATTTT. The V call is TRBV11-2, the J call TRBJ2-3, with TRBD2 identical over 14 bases. This CDR3 is 17 amino acids long. Trimming at V came to 3 bases and at J to 6 bases, leaving 8 bases not matched to a gene. The germline V gene encodes CDR1 SGHAT and CDR2 FQNNGV. Using reference TRBV11-2 and TRBJ2-3 for the parts outside the CDR3, the full variable domain is EAGVAQSPRYKIIEKRQSVAFWCNPISGHATLYWYQQILGQGPKLLIQFQNNGVVDDSQLPKDRFSAERLKGVDSTLKIQPAKLEDSAVYLCASSLGTSGRREDTQYFGPGTRLTVL.

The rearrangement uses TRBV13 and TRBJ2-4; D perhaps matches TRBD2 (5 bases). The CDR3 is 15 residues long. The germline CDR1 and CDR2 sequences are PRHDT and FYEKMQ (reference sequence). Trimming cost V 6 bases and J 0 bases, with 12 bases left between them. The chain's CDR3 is CASSTGVVAKNIQYF. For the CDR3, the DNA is TGTGCCAGCAGTACCGGGGTGGTAGCCAAAAACATTCAGTACTTC.